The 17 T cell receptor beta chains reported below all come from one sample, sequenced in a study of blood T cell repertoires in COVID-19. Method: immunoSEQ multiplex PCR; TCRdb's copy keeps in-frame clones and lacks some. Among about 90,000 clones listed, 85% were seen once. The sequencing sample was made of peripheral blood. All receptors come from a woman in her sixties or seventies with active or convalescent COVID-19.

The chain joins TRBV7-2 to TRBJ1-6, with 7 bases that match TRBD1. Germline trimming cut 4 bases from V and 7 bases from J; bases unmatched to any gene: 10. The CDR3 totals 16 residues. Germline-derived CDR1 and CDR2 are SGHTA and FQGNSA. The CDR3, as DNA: TGTGCCAGCAGCTCATGGCAGACAGGGAAGAATTCACCCCTCCACTTT. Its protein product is CASSSWQTGKNSPLHF.

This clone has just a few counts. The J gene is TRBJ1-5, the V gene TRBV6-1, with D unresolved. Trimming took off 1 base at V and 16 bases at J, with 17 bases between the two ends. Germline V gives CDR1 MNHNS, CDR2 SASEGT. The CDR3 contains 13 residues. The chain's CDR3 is CASSEGSSGVFHF. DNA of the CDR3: TGTGCCAGCAGTGAAGGGTCGTCGGGAGTTTTCCATTTT.

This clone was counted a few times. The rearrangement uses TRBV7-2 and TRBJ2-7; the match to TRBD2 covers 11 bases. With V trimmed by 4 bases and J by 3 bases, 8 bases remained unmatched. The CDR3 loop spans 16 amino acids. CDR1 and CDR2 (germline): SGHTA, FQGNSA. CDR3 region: CASSYPLAGVIYEQYF. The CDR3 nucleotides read TGTGCCAGCAGCTACCCACTAGCGGGAGTGATCTACGAGCAGTACTTC.

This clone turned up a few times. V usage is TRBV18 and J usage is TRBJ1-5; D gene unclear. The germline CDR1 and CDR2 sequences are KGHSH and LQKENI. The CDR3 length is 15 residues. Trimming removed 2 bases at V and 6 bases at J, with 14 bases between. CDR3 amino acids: CASSPDGQSVQPQHF. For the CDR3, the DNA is TGTGCCAGCTCACCAGATGGGCAGTCGGTTCAGCCCCAGCATTTT.

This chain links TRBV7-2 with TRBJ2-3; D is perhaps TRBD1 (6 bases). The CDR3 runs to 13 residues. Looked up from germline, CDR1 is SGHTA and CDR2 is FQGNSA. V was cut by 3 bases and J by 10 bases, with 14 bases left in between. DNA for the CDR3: TGTGCCAGCAGCTTCACAGGGTTACTTTCGCAGTATTTT. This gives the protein CASSFTGLLSQYF.

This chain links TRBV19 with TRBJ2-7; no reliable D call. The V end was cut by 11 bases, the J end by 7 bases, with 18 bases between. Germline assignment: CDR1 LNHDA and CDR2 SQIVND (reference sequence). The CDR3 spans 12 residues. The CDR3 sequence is CAARLVAKEQYF. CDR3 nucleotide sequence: TGTGCCGCTAGGTTGGTGGCAAAAGAGCAGTACTTC.

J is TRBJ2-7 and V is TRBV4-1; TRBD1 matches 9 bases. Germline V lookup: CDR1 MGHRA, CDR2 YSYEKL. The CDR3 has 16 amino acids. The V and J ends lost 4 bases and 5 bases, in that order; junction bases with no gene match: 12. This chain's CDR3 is CASSLHKGQGFDEQYF. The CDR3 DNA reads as TGCGCCAGCAGCCTCCACAAGGGACAGGGTTTCGACGAGCAGTACTTC.

Here the CDR3 DNA reads TGTGCCAGCTCACCGCAGGGGGATGGTGAAAAACTGTTTTTT. It encodes CASSPQGDGEKLFF. The chain couples TRBV18 to TRBJ1-4; 7 bases line up with TRBD1. J lost 7 bases, V lost 3 bases, and 5 bases had no gene match. The CDR3 is 14 residues long. Germline V gene lookup returns CDR1 KGHSH and CDR2 LQKENI.

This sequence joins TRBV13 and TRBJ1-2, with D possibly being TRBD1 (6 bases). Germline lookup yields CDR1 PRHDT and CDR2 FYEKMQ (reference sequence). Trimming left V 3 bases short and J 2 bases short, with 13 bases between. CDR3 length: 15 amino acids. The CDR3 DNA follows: TGTGCCAGCAGCTTCGAGGGAAGGGGGAACTATGGCTACACCTTC. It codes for CASSFEGRGNYGYTF.

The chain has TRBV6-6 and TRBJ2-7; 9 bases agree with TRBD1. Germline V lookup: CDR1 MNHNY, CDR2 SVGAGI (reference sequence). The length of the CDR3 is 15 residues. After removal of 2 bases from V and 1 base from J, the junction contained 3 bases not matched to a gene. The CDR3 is CASSYTGGESYEQYF. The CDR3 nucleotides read TGTGCCAGCAGTTACACAGGGGGCGAATCCTACGAGCAGTACTTC.

The CDR3 sequence: CASSLEVNREGEQYF. CDR3 in DNA: TGTGCCAGCAGCTTGGAAGTAAATCGCGAGGGTGAGCAGTACTTC. The V call is TRBV5-5, the J call TRBJ2-7, with D possibly matching TRBD2 (5 bases). The CDR3 is 15 amino acids. The V end was cut by 0 bases, the J end by 7 bases, with 17 bases between. Germline V gives CDR1 SGHKS, CDR2 YYEKEE (reference sequence).

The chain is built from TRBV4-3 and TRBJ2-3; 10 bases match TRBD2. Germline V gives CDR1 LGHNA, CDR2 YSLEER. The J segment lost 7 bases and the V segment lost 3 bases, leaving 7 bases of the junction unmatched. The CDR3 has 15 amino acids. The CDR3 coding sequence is TGCGCCAGCAGCCAGGTCGCTAGCGGGGGTCATACGCAGTATTTT. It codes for CASSQVASGGHTQYF.

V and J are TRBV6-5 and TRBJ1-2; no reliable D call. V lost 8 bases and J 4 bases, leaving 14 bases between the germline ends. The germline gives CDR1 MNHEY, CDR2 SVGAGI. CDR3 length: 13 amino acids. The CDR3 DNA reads TGTGCCAGCCGAAACGAGGGCGCCTATGGCTACACCTTC. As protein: CASRNEGAYGYTF.

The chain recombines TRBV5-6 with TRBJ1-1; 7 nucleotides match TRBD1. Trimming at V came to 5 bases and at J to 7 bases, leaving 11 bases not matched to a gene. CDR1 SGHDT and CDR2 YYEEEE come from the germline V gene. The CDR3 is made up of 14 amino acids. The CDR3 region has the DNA TGTGCCAGCAGATTAAGGGGGCGGACTGATGAAGCTTTCTTT. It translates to CASRLRGRTDEAFF.

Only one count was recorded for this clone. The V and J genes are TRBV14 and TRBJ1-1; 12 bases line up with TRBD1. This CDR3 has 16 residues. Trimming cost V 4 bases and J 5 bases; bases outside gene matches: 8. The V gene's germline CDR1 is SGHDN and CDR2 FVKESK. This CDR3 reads CASSLTGQGAGTEAFF. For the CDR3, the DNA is TGTGCCAGCAGCCTCACGGGACAGGGGGCGGGAACTGAAGCTTTCTTT. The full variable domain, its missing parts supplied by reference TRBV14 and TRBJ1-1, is EAGVTQFPSHSVIEKGQTVTLRCDPISGHDNLYWYRRVMGKEIKFLLHFVKESKQDESGMPNNRFLAERTGGTYSTLKVQPAELEDSGVYFCASSLTGQGAGTEAFFGQGTRLTVV.

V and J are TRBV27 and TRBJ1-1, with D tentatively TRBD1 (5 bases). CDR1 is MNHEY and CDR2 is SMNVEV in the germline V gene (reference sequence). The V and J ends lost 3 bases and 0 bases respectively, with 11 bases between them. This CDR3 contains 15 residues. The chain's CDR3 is CASSFGGYMNTEAFF. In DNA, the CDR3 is TGTGCCAGCAGTTTTGGGGGGTATATGAACACTGAAGCTTTCTTT.

CDR3 sequence reads: CATSDSGQGPRAGELFF. The DNA for the CDR3 is TGTGCCACCAGTGATTCTGGACAGGGGCCGCGGGCCGGGGAGCTGTTTTTT. The chain carries TRBV24-1 and TRBJ2-2; 9 bases agree with TRBD1. The V gene's germline CDR1 is KGHDR and CDR2 SFDVKD. The CDR3 loop spans 17 amino acids. V lost 2 bases and J lost 6; bases outside the gene matches: 9.